The 26 T cell receptor beta chains below all came from one sample that was sequenced in a study of identical twins. TCRdb re-called the 5' RACE reads through MiXCR, storing one row per CDR3 protein. The profile shows 1.5 million to 2 million distinct CDR3 sequences, around 29% of them singletons. The sample comprised cord blood. Source of these receptors: a newborn girl in good health.

In this sample, this clonotype turned up a few times. This chain uses TRBV5-1 with TRBJ2-2; D not resolved. The CDR3 sequence is 14 residues long. CDR1 SGHRS and CDR2 YFSETQ come from the germline V gene. The germline V and J ends were trimmed by 4 bases and 3 bases, with 10 bases remaining between them. CDR3 in DNA: TGCGCCAGCAGCAGTATAGAGGACACCGGGGAGCTGTTTTTT. Translating it yields CASSSIEDTGELFF.

This clonotype came up a few times. The gene calls are TRBV20-1 and TRBJ2-1; no firm D call. CDR1 and CDR2 from the germline V gene are DFQATT and SNEGSKA (reference sequence). The CDR3 totals 12 residues. The V end lost 0 bases, the J end lost 7 bases, and 7 bases lay between the germline ends. The CDR3 nucleotides read TGCAGTGCTAGAGATCCCGTTAATGAGCAGTTCTTC. Translation gives CSARDPVNEQFF.

The table lists this clonotype with a few counts. The chain links TRBV6-5 to TRBJ2-7; D not resolved. This CDR3 region has 15 residues. V dropped 0 bases and J dropped 6 bases, with 15 bases sitting between them. CDR1 and CDR2 from the germline V gene are MNHEY and SVGAGI. This chain's CDR3 is CASSYSRKGGFEQYF. For the CDR3, the DNA is TGTGCCAGCAGTTACTCGAGAAAGGGTGGCTTCGAGCAGTACTTC.

Ten or more counts support this clonotype. The chain joins TRBV24-1 to TRBJ2-3; 8 bases are a match to TRBD1. The CDR3 is 15 amino acids. Per the germline V gene, CDR1 is KGHDR and CDR2 is SFDVKD. With V trimmed by 3 bases and J by 5 bases, 6 bases remained unmatched. CDR3 residues: CATSDQQGVRDTQYF. In DNA, the CDR3 is TGTGCCACCAGTGATCAACAGGGGGTTCGAGATACGCAGTATTTT.

This chain connects TRBV27 to TRBJ2-1; a possible D gene is TRBD2 (6 bases). V was cut by 5 bases and J by 0 bases, with 14 bases left in between. There are 16 residues in the CDR3. Germline values: CDR1 MNHEY, CDR2 SMNVEV (reference sequence). This chain's CDR3 is CASSPRGPSSYNEQFF. The CDR3 bases are TGTGCCAGCAGTCCGCGGGGACCCAGCTCCTACAATGAGCAGTTCTTC.

The table lists this clonotype with a few counts. CDR3 bases: TGCGCCAGCAGCTTGGAAGCGGTCCTGGGAGATACGCAGTATTTT. As protein: CASSLEAVLGDTQYF. The chain uses TRBV5-1 and TRBJ2-3, with a weak D call TRBD2 (5 bases). Germline V gene lookup returns CDR1 SGHRS and CDR2 YFSETQ. V was trimmed by 0 bases and J by 5 bases, leaving 13 bases between them. This CDR3 is 15 amino acids long.

CDR3 protein: CASSQAGALNTIYF. CDR3 DNA sequence: TGTGCCAGCAGCCAAGCCGGGGCTCTGAACACCATATATTTT. V usage is TRBV4-2 and J usage is TRBJ1-3; a possible D gene is TRBD1 (5 bases). From germline, CDR1 is LGHNA and CDR2 YNFKEQ. V was pared by 1 base and J by 7 bases, with 11 bases between. The CDR3 has 14 amino acids.

The rearrangement joins TRBV5-1 to TRBJ2-5; D may be TRBD1 (6 bases). V was shortened by 3 bases and J by 11 bases, with 26 bases between the two germline ends. CDR3 length: 16 residues. Germline-derived CDR1 and CDR2 are SGHRS and YFSETQ. CDR3 sequence (DNA): TGCGCCAGCAGCTATGGGGGCCCAGGAGCACACAATGAGCAGTACTTC. This gives the protein CASSYGGPGAHNEQYF. The full variable domain, with the rest looked up from reference TRBV5-1 and TRBJ2-5, is KAGVTQTPRYLIKTRGQQVTLSCSPISGHRSVSWYQQTPGQGLQFLFEYFSETQRNKGNFPGRFSGRQFSNSRSEMNVSTLELGDSALYLCASSYGGPGAHNEQYFGPGTRLLVL.

This chain connects TRBV13 to TRBJ2-7; TRBD2 agrees at 7 bases. Germline CDR1 PRHDT, CDR2 FYEKMQ (reference sequence). The CDR3 has 15 amino acids. The ends lost 7 bases at V and 7 bases at J; junction bases unmatched: 16. The CDR3 reads CASTSGRESGNEQYF. The CDR3 DNA is TGTGCCAGCACCTCGGGGCGGGAGAGTGGCAATGAGCAGTACTTC.

This clonotype was observed a few times. The rearrangement links TRBV9 to TRBJ2-3; D not resolved. V lost 6 bases, J lost 3 bases, and 14 bases lay in between. CDR1 and CDR2 (germline): SGDLS, YYNGEE. CDR3 size: 14 residues. CDR3 loop: CASNPGKTTDTQYF. The DNA of the CDR3 is TGTGCCAGCAACCCAGGAAAGACGACAGATACGCAGTATTTT. The full variable domain, with the rest looked up from reference TRBV9 and TRBJ2-3, is DSGVTQTPKHLITATGQRVTLRCSPRSGDLSVYWYQQSLDQGLQFLIQYYNGEERAKGNILERFSAQQFPDLHSELNLSSLELGDSALYFCASNPGKTTDTQYFGPGTRLTVL.

The rearrangement joins TRBV5-1 to TRBJ1-1, with 7 bases that match TRBD1. Germline values: CDR1 SGHRS, CDR2 YFSETQ. With 4 bases clipped from V and 9 bases from J, the junction kept 6 bases outside the gene matches. The CDR3 loop spans 12 amino acids. The DNA of the CDR3 is TGCGCCAGCAGCCCGGGACAGAGCCAAGCTTTCTTT. It encodes CASSPGQSQAFF.

The chain links TRBV27 to TRBJ2-3; TRBD1 matches 10 bases. The CDR3 sequence is 15 residues long. V lost 4 bases, J lost 5 bases, and 6 bases stayed unmatched. Germline V gives CDR1 MNHEY, CDR2 SMNVEV (reference sequence). CDR3 region: CASSSKTGGIDTQYF. DNA for the CDR3: TGTGCCAGCAGTTCTAAGACAGGGGGCATAGATACGCAGTATTTT.

This clonotype was seen a few times. The chain combines TRBV29-1 with TRBJ1-2, with D possibly being TRBD1 (5 bases). The CDR3 contains 14 residues. The V end was cut by 1 base, the J end by 4 bases, with 13 bases between. Germline-derived CDR1 and CDR2 are SQVTM and ANQGSEA. The chain's CDR3 is CSVEVHEGAYGYTF. In DNA form, the CDR3 reads TGCAGCGTTGAAGTCCACGAAGGGGCCTATGGCTACACCTTC.

This clonotype was seen repeatedly, ten times or more. The chain has TRBV5-1 and TRBJ2-1; 8 nucleotides align to TRBD2. The germline V gene has CDR1 SGHRS and CDR2 YFSETQ. This CDR3 has 16 amino acids. Germline trimming cut 0 bases from V and 1 base from J; bases unmatched to any gene: 3. CDR3 DNA: TGCGCCAGCAGCTTGGAAGGCGGGGGGTCCTACAATGAGCAGTTCTTC. Amino acids: CASSLEGGGSYNEQFF. The whole variable domain, filled in from reference TRBV5-1 and TRBJ2-1, reads KAGVTQTPRYLIKTRGQQVTLSCSPISGHRSVSWYQQTPGQGLQFLFEYFSETQRNKGNFPGRFSGRQFSNSRSEMNVSTLELGDSALYLCASSLEGGGSYNEQFFGPGTRLTVL.

The gene calls are TRBV3-1 and TRBJ2-4, with D possibly called TRBD1 or TRBD2 (6 bases each). CDR1 LGHDT and CDR2 YNNKEL come from the germline V gene (reference sequence). The ends were cut back, 5 bases at V and 1 base at J, with 12 bases in the middle. The length of the CDR3 is 15 residues. CDR3 bases: TGTGCCAGCAGCAACTTGGGGGGCGCCAAAAACATTCAGTACTTC. It translates to CASSNLGGAKNIQYF.

V gene TRBV9 combines with J gene TRBJ2-3; D gene uncertain. The length of the CDR3 is 15 residues. Per germline, CDR1 SGDLS and CDR2 YYNGEE. V dropped 4 bases and J dropped 0 bases, with 12 bases sitting between them. The CDR3 loop is CASSPTSFSTDTQYF. As DNA, the CDR3 is TGTGCCAGCAGCCCGACCAGTTTTAGCACAGATACGCAGTATTTT.

The chain has TRBV7-2 and TRBJ2-5, with 10 positions matching TRBD2. The J call may be mistaken, given a closer DNA end match to TRBJ2-7. This CDR3 is 15 amino acids long. CDR1 is SGHTA and CDR2 is FQGNSA in the germline V gene. CDR3 DNA: TGTGCCAGCAGCTACCGGACTAGCGGTACCTACGAGCAGTACTTC. This encodes CASSYRTSGTYEQYF.

The chain recombines TRBV5-6 with TRBJ2-5, with D possibly matching TRBD2 (6 bases). The J call is uncertain, as TRBJ2-7 better fits the DNA end. The CDR3 has 14 amino acids. The V gene's germline CDR1 is SGHDT and CDR2 YYEEEE. This CDR3 is CASSLGLVLYEQYF. CDR3 sequence (DNA): TGTGCCAGCAGCTTGGGACTAGTTTTGTACGAGCAGTACTTC.

The CDR3 region is CASSYNYPGGDYGYTF. The CDR3 DNA is TGTGCCAGCAGTTACAACTATCCGGGGGGAGACTATGGCTACACCTTC. The chain carries TRBV6-6 and TRBJ1-2, with D possibly TRBD1 on 5 matching bases. With 2 bases removed from V and 3 bases from J, the gap between germline ends came to 16 bases. This CDR3 has 16 amino acids. CDR1 MNHNY and CDR2 SVGAGI come from the germline V gene (reference sequence).

This clonotype was picked up a small number of times. The chain's CDR3 is CASRGQGTYNSPLHF. CDR3 nucleotides: TGTGCCAGCAGGGGACAGGGTACCTATAATTCACCCCTCCACTTT. The chain uses TRBV12-3 or TRBV12-4 and TRBJ1-6, with 9 bases matching TRBD1. Losses at the gene ends were 6 bases for V and 2 bases for J; bases not matched to a gene: 2. The CDR3 contains 15 residues.

This clonotype was detected ten times or more. This rearrangement joins TRBV5-5 to TRBJ2-3; a weak D match, TRBD1 (5 bases). The V end lost 0 bases, the J end lost 2 bases, and 13 bases lay between the germline ends. Germline V gene sequence: CDR1 SGHKS, CDR2 YYEKEE (reference sequence). This CDR3 spans 16 amino acids. CDR3 DNA sequence: TGTGCCAGCAGCTTGGTAGTAGGGGCGACCACAGATACGCAGTATTTT. It codes for CASSLVVGATTDTQYF.

This clonotype has ten or more counts. The CDR3 coding sequence is TGCAGCGTTGCAGGACAGTCCCAAGAGACCCAGTACTTC. Protein sequence: CSVAGQSQETQYF. The V and J genes are TRBV29-1 and TRBJ2-5, with D tentatively TRBD1 (6 bases). Germline V gene data show CDR1 as SQVTM and CDR2 as ANQGSEA. With 4 bases removed from V and 1 base from J, the gap between germline ends came to 10 bases. The CDR3 loop spans 13 amino acids.

The chain couples TRBV3-1 to TRBJ2-3, with D maybe TRBD2 (5 bases). The CDR3 contains 15 residues. The germline V gene encodes CDR1 LGHDT and CDR2 YNNKEL (reference sequence). Trimming took 4 bases from V and 2 from J, leaving 13 bases between them. CDR3 residues: CASSPQVDFTDTQYF. Here the CDR3 DNA reads TGTGCCAGCAGCCCTCAGGTGGACTTCACAGATACGCAGTATTTT.

The genes are TRBV24-1 and TRBJ2-1; 9 bases line up with TRBD1. The CDR3 totals 15 residues. J lost 6 bases, V lost 4 bases, and 6 bases had no gene match. Germline V lookup: CDR1 KGHDR, CDR2 SFDVKD. The CDR3 reads CATSEPGQGFNEQFF. Written as DNA, the CDR3 is TGTGCCACCAGTGAACCGGGACAGGGTTTCAATGAGCAGTTCTTC.

This clonotype was picked up many times. The CDR3 spells CASSLGTSGLYNEQFF. The CDR3 nucleotides read TGTGCCAGCAGCCTAGGGACTAGCGGGTTGTACAATGAGCAGTTCTTC. The rearrangement joins TRBV7-9 to TRBJ2-1, with TRBD2 matching 12 bases. The CDR3 covers 16 residues. V dropped 5 bases and J dropped 4; count of bases not matched to a gene: 6. Per the germline V gene, CDR1 is SEHNR and CDR2 is FQNEAQ (reference sequence).

The chain combines TRBV6-1 with TRBJ2-4; D possibly uses TRBD1 or TRBD2 (8 bases each). Germline CDR1 MNHNS, CDR2 SASEGT. The CDR3 spans 16 residues. V was pared by 2 bases and J by 3 bases, with 14 bases between. The CDR3 DNA sequence: TGTGCCAGCAGTGAAAGGACAGGGACTAGCAAAAACATTCAGTACTTC. Protein product: CASSERTGTSKNIQYF.